This T cell receptor beta chain is from a study of OX40 agonist ivuxolimab in advanced cancers. As for the study in general: Patients' therapy was ivuxolimab, an antibody that acts as an agonist of OX40 (CD134).

Only a few counts were recorded for this clone. What it binds is unknown. The CDR3 is made up of 18 amino acids. The V end lost 0 bases, the J end lost 0 bases, and 16 bases lay between the germline ends. Germline V lookup: CDR1 SGHDT, CDR2 YYEEEE. Using immunoSEQ multiplex PCR, the repertoire was profiled, and TCRdb retains in-frame clones only, with some absent. The data show about 40,000 clones, 70% to 90% seen once. Points from the study as a whole: Compared with others, partial responders at 0.1-3.0 mg/kg displayed clonal expansion among the lowest.

The sequence was collected from an adult with an advanced solid tumor such as melanoma, head and neck, liver or kidney cancer. The source was CD4+ or CD8+ T cells sorted from blood, collected in a trial of the OX40 agonist ivuxolimab. V is TRBV5-6 and J is TRBJ1-3, with a weak D call TRBD1 (6 bases). The DNA for the CDR3 is TGTGCCAGCAGCTTGGTAGGGGGACGAATGACCTCTGGAAACACCATATATTTT. As protein: CASSLVGGRMTSGNTIYF.